The rows below give T cell receptor beta chains drawn from one sample of a study of T cells in Graves' hyperthyroidism and ophthalmopathy. TCRdb analysed the multiplex PCR reads with MiXCR anew, one entry per CDR3 protein. The sample shows around 400,000 distinct CDR3 sequences, about 12% of them seen only once. The sequencing sample was made of blood. Receptors originate from a woman aged 18 to 35 with Graves' hyperthyroidism. CDR3s include the opening cysteine and the closing phenylalanine or tryptophan. A D gene is named only where the DNA matches it firmly. Size values are once, few and many counts, or a class for expanded clones, and some rows have none.

J gene: TRBJ2-3
V gene: TRBV4-3
clone size: NA
D gene: NA
CDR3 DNA: TGCGCCAGCAGCCATGGAGGAGTAGCGACGTCTAGCACAGATACGCAGTATTTT
CDR3 protein: CASSHGGVATSSTDTQYF

J gene: TRBJ2-1
V gene: TRBV6-6
clone size: many
D gene: TRBD2
CDR3 DNA: TGTGCCAGCAGTTACCGACTAGCGGGGGATGAGCAGTTCTTC
CDR3 protein: CASSYRLAGDEQFF

J gene: TRBJ1-5
V gene: TRBV9
clone size: many
D gene: NA
CDR3 DNA: TGTGCCAGCAGCGCCAGGGAAGGGCACCAGCCCCAGCATTTT
CDR3 protein: CASSAREGHQPQHF

J gene: TRBJ1-1
V gene: TRBV7-9
clone size: many
D gene: NA
CDR3 DNA: TGTGCCAGCAGCTTAGGTTGGGACCTGAACACTGAAGCTTTCTTT
CDR3 protein: CASSLGWDLNTEAFF

J gene: TRBJ1-2
V gene: TRBV10-3
clone size: once
D gene: NA
CDR3 DNA: TGTGCCATCAGTGAGGACAGCGCCGACTATGGCTACACCTTC
CDR3 protein: CAISEDSADYGYTF

J gene: TRBJ1-4
V gene: TRBV9
clone size: many
D gene: NA
CDR3 DNA: TGTGCCAGCAGCGCTTCCGGACAGTCTAATGAAAAACTGTTTTTT
CDR3 protein: CASSASGQSNEKLFF

J gene: TRBJ2-1
V gene: TRBV20-1
clone size: many
D gene: NA
CDR3 DNA: TGCAGTGCCGAGGGGGTCCTCTCCTACAATGAGCAGTTCTTC
CDR3 protein: CSAEGVLSYNEQFF

J gene: TRBJ2-1
V gene: TRBV12-3/TRBV12-4
clone size: NA
D gene: TRBD2
CDR3 DNA: TGTGCCAGCACTAGATTGGGAGGGATACGGACCGAGCAGTTCTTC
CDR3 protein: CASTRLGGIRTEQFF

J gene: TRBJ1-1
V gene: TRBV18
clone size: many
D gene: NA
CDR3 DNA: TGTGCCAGCTCATCACAGGGATCGAACACTGAAGCTTTCTTT
CDR3 protein: CASSSQGSNTEAFF

J gene: TRBJ2-3
V gene: TRBV7-3
clone size: many
D gene: TRBD2
CDR3 DNA: TGTGCCAGCAGCTTAACCGGCAGTAGCGGGGTCACAGATACGCAGTATTTT
CDR3 protein: CASSLTGSSGVTDTQYF

J gene: TRBJ2-5
V gene: TRBV18
clone size: many
D gene: TRBD1
CDR3 DNA: TGTGCCAGCTCACCCCGGGACAGGTGGACCCAGTACTTC
CDR3 protein: CASSPRDRWTQYF

J gene: TRBJ1-2
V gene: TRBV6-2/TRBV6-3
clone size: many
D gene: TRBD1
CDR3 DNA: TGTGCCAGCAGTTACGAGGGACAGATCTATGGCTACACCTTC
CDR3 protein: CASSYEGQIYGYTF

J gene: TRBJ2-1
V gene: TRBV11-1
clone size: NA
D gene: NA
CDR3 DNA: TGTGCCAGCAGCTTACAGGGAGCGAGTGAGCAGTTCTTC
CDR3 protein: CASSLQGASEQFF

J gene: TRBJ2-7
V gene: TRBV7-2
clone size: many
D gene: NA
CDR3 DNA: TGTGCCAGCAGCTTAAATGCGCGCGGGAACTCCTACGAGCAGTACTTC
CDR3 protein: CASSLNARGNSYEQYF

J gene: TRBJ2-1
V gene: TRBV12-3/TRBV12-4
clone size: NA
D gene: NA
CDR3 DNA: TGTGCCAGCAGTTTAATATCGGGGGCCGACAATGAGCAGTTCTTC
CDR3 protein: CASSLISGADNEQFF

J gene: TRBJ1-2
V gene: TRBV3-1
clone size: many
D gene: TRBD1
CDR3 DNA: TGTGCCAGCAGCCAAGGGGGGGACAGTGGTGGCTACACCTTC
CDR3 protein: CASSQGGDSGGYTF

J gene: TRBJ2-7
V gene: TRBV6-5
clone size: many
D gene: TRBD2
CDR3 DNA: TGTGCCAGCAGTTACTCGGGTAGCGGGGCCCAATCCTACGAGCAGTACTTC
CDR3 protein: CASSYSGSGAQSYEQYF

J gene: TRBJ2-3
V gene: TRBV10-1
clone size: few
D gene: NA
CDR3 DNA: TGCGCCATCAACCGGGACAACACAGATACGCAGTATTTT
CDR3 protein: CAINRDNTDTQYF

J gene: TRBJ2-3
V gene: TRBV6-1
clone size: many
D gene: NA
CDR3 DNA: TGTGCCACCCAAAGATGGACAGCCGTAAGCACAGATACGCAGTATTTT
CDR3 protein: CATQRWTAVSTDTQYF

J gene: TRBJ2-3
V gene: TRBV2
clone size: many
D gene: TRBD2
CDR3 DNA: TGTGCCAGCAGTACTGCGGGGGGGAGCACAGATACGCAGTATTTT
CDR3 protein: CASSTAGGSTDTQYF

J gene: TRBJ1-5
V gene: TRBV2
clone size: NA
D gene: NA
CDR3 DNA: TGTGCCAGCAGTGAACAAGGGGTGGCGAATCAGCCCCAGCATTTT
CDR3 protein: CASSEQGVANQPQHF

J gene: TRBJ2-2
V gene: TRBV7-9
clone size: many
D gene: NA
CDR3 DNA: TGTGCCAGCAGCACTCAGGGGCGGGAGACCGGGGAGCTGTTTTTT
CDR3 protein: CASSTQGRETGELFF

J gene: TRBJ2-1
V gene: TRBV19
clone size: few
D gene: NA
CDR3 DNA: TGTGCCAGCCGGGGGAGCTCCTACAATGAGCAGTTCTTC
CDR3 protein: CASRGSSYNEQFF

J gene: TRBJ1-1
V gene: TRBV18
clone size: many
D gene: TRBD1
CDR3 DNA: TGTGCCAGCTCACCCTTGGGACAGGGCGGCAACACTGAAGCTTTCTTT
CDR3 protein: CASSPLGQGGNTEAFF

J gene: TRBJ2-5
V gene: TRBV6-1
clone size: NA
D gene: TRBD2
CDR3 DNA: TGTGCCAGCCGGACCCGGGGGGGTGGTGAGACCCAGTACTTC
CDR3 protein: CASRTRGGGETQYF

J gene: TRBJ2-7
V gene: TRBV29-1
clone size: few
D gene: NA
CDR3 DNA: TGCAGCGTTGTATGGGAAACAGGCCCCTACGAGCAGTACTTC
CDR3 protein: CSVVWETGPYEQYF

J gene: TRBJ2-1
V gene: TRBV20-1
clone size: NA
D gene: NA
CDR3 DNA: TGCAGTGCTCCTGACATTATTGAGCAGTTCTTC
CDR3 protein: CSAPDIIEQFF

J gene: TRBJ1-3
V gene: TRBV11-2
clone size: many
D gene: NA
CDR3 DNA: TGTGCCAGCAGCTTAGTACCGGGTTTTGGAAACACCATATATTTT
CDR3 protein: CASSLVPGFGNTIYF

J gene: TRBJ1-1
V gene: TRBV3-1
clone size: many
D gene: NA
CDR3 DNA: TGTGCCAGCAGCCCTTGGTCGGGGGAAGGTGAAGCTTTCTTT
CDR3 protein: CASSPWSGEGEAFF

J gene: TRBJ2-3
V gene: TRBV19
clone size: few
D gene: NA
CDR3 DNA: TGTGCCAGTAGCGTTTCACCCCCGGGAGATACGCAGTATTTT
CDR3 protein: CASSVSPPGDTQYF

J gene: TRBJ2-2
V gene: TRBV19
clone size: few
D gene: NA
CDR3 DNA: TGTGCCAGTAACCAGGCCGGGGAGCTGTTTTTT
CDR3 protein: CASNQAGELFF

J gene: TRBJ2-5
V gene: TRBV7-9
clone size: many
D gene: NA
CDR3 DNA: TGTGCCAGCAGCTTAGGGCCCAAGGACCAAGAGACCCAGTACTTC
CDR3 protein: CASSLGPKDQETQYF

J gene: TRBJ1-5
V gene: TRBV2
clone size: many
D gene: NA
CDR3 DNA: TGTGCCAGCAGCTACGGGGGGCCCCAGCATTTT
CDR3 protein: CASSYGGPQHF

J gene: TRBJ2-5
V gene: TRBV7-2
clone size: NA
D gene: TRBD1
CDR3 DNA: TGTGCCAGCAGCCCGTTGACAGGGGCCGAGACCCAGTACTTC
CDR3 protein: CASSPLTGAETQYF

J gene: TRBJ2-6
V gene: TRBV11-2
clone size: NA
D gene: TRBD1
CDR3 DNA: TGTGCCAGCACCCGACCGGGACAGGGTTTCTCTGGGGCCAACGTCCTGACTTTC
CDR3 protein: CASTRPGQGFSGANVLTF

J gene: TRBJ2-2
V gene: TRBV27
clone size: NA
D gene: NA
CDR3 DNA: TGTGCCAGCAGTTCCCCAGGGGGGGAGCTGTTTTTT
CDR3 protein: CASSSPGGELFF

J gene: TRBJ2-1
V gene: TRBV7-2
clone size: NA
D gene: TRBD1
CDR3 DNA: TGTGCCAGCCAATTTGGAGTCAATGGGGACAGAGCCCAGTACAATGAGCAGTTCTTC
CDR3 protein: CASQFGVNGDRAQYNEQFF

J gene: TRBJ1-2
V gene: TRBV6-4
clone size: NA
D gene: NA
CDR3 DNA: TGTGCCAGCAGCTTCCCAGGGTACGACTATGGCTACACCTTC
CDR3 protein: CASSFPGYDYGYTF

J gene: TRBJ1-1
V gene: TRBV20-1
clone size: many
D gene: NA
CDR3 DNA: TGCAGTGCTAGGAAGACAGGAACCGTTGAAGCTTTCTTT
CDR3 protein: CSARKTGTVEAFF

J gene: TRBJ2-1
V gene: TRBV20-1
clone size: many
D gene: TRBD2
CDR3 DNA: TGCAGTGCTAGCCCCGAGACTAGCGGGACCTACAATGAGCAGTTCTTC
CDR3 protein: CSASPETSGTYNEQFF

J gene: TRBJ2-1
V gene: TRBV19
clone size: NA
D gene: TRBD1
CDR3 DNA: TGTGCCAGTAGTATATTGGGGGACAGGCGGATCAATGAGCAGTTCTTC
CDR3 protein: CASSILGDRRINEQFF

J gene: TRBJ2-2
V gene: TRBV3-1
clone size: many
D gene: TRBD2
CDR3 DNA: TGTGCCAGCAGCCCGACTAGCGGGAGGGCCCGCACCGGGGAGCTGTTTTTT
CDR3 protein: CASSPTSGRARTGELFF

J gene: TRBJ2-5
V gene: TRBV5-1
clone size: few
D gene: TRBD1
CDR3 DNA: TGCGCCAGCAGAGGGACAGAGCAAGAGACCCAGTACTTC
CDR3 protein: CASRGTEQETQYF

J gene: TRBJ2-2
V gene: TRBV6-2/TRBV6-3
clone size: many
D gene: NA
CDR3 DNA: TGTGCCAGCAGTTATCGAGAGTACACCGGGGAGCTGTTTTTT
CDR3 protein: CASSYREYTGELFF

J gene: TRBJ2-1
V gene: TRBV2
clone size: many
D gene: TRBD2
CDR3 DNA: TGTGCCAGCAGTGGGCAGGGAGGGCCTAGGCAGTTCTTC
CDR3 protein: CASSGQGGPRQFF

J gene: TRBJ1-5
V gene: TRBV15
clone size: many
D gene: NA
CDR3 DNA: TGTGCCACCAGCAGAGCCCGGACCCGGCAGCCCCAGCATTTT
CDR3 protein: CATSRARTRQPQHF

J gene: TRBJ1-1
V gene: TRBV4-1
clone size: many
D gene: NA
CDR3 DNA: TGCGCCACCAGCGGACAGTTGGGCACTGAAGCTTTCTTT
CDR3 protein: CATSGQLGTEAFF

J gene: TRBJ2-4
V gene: TRBV7-9
clone size: NA
D gene: TRBD1
CDR3 DNA: TGTGCCAGCAGCTCCACAGGGGATAGGAACATTCAGTACTTC
CDR3 protein: CASSSTGDRNIQYF

J gene: TRBJ1-2
V gene: TRBV5-1
clone size: many
D gene: TRBD1
CDR3 DNA: TGCGCCAGCAGCTGGACAGGTGCCGGCTACACCTTC
CDR3 protein: CASSWTGAGYTF

J gene: TRBJ1-6
V gene: TRBV11-2
clone size: many
D gene: NA
CDR3 DNA: TGTGCCAGCAGCTTAGAAGGGGATAATTCACCCCTCCACTTT
CDR3 protein: CASSLEGDNSPLHF

J gene: TRBJ1-2
V gene: TRBV10-3
clone size: few
D gene: NA
CDR3 DNA: TGTGCCATCAGTGAGTCTGTGACTAGTGGCTACACCTTC
CDR3 protein: CAISESVTSGYTF

J gene: TRBJ2-7
V gene: TRBV7-9
clone size: many
D gene: NA
CDR3 DNA: TGTGCCAGCAGTACCGGGACACAAGACTACGAGCAGTACTTC
CDR3 protein: CASSTGTQDYEQYF

J gene: TRBJ2-4
V gene: TRBV7-2
clone size: few
D gene: TRBD2
CDR3 DNA: TGTGCCAGCAGCTTAGGAGATAGCGGGACCAAAAACATTCAGTACTTC
CDR3 protein: CASSLGDSGTKNIQYF

J gene: TRBJ1-5
V gene: TRBV6-2/TRBV6-3
clone size: NA
D gene: NA
CDR3 DNA: TGTGCCAGCAGTTACTTGGGGGGACGGACAGCACCTAGCAATCAGCCCCAGCATTTT
CDR3 protein: CASSYLGGRTAPSNQPQHF